These T cell receptor beta chains were read from a single sample in a study of breast tumors, draining lymph nodes, adjacent tissues. TCRdb re-called the multiplex PCR reads with MiXCR, one entry per CDR3 protein. The sample has under 150,000 distinct CDR3 sequences, about 20% seen once. What was sequenced was axillary lymph node tissue. The receptor set was obtained from a female donor with breast cancer. Some clones in this sample may be carry-over from other donors' samples. Both conserved end residues are part of each CDR3. D genes are given only for firm matches. A clone size is listed for some rows: how often the clone was seen (once, few, many), or a class if it is expanded.

many | . | TRBJ2-7 | TRBV6-1 | CASSEPGPPIPYEQYF | TGTGCCAGCAGTGAGCCGGGACCGCCAATCCCCTACGAGCAGTACTTC
many | TRBD2 | TRBJ2-3 | TRBV5-8 | CASSLGVSGTTDTQYF | TGTGCCAGCAGCTTGGGGGTTAGCGGGACCACAGATACGCAGTATTTT
many | . | TRBJ2-2 | TRBV9 | CASRGTSGELFF | TGTGCCAGCAGAGGCACTAGCGGGGAGCTGTTTTTT
. | . | TRBJ2-6 | TRBV28 | CASKGGGSGANVLTF | TGTGCCAGCAAGGGCGGCGGCTCTGGGGCCAACGTCCTGACTTTC
few | TRBD2 | TRBJ2-7 | TRBV28 | CASSWGGSRDEQYF | TGTGCCAGCAGTTGGGGCGGGAGTCGGGACGAGCAGTACTTC
many | TRBD1 | TRBJ2-7 | TRBV7-2 | CASSFQTGDEQYF | TGTGCCAGCAGCTTTCAAACAGGGGACGAGCAGTACTTC
many | TRBD2 | TRBJ2-1 | TRBV3-1 | CASTLRASGRGSYNEQFF | TGTGCCAGCACCTTAAGGGCTAGCGGGAGGGGCTCCTACAATGAGCAGTTCTTC
many | TRBD2 | TRBJ2-1 | TRBV6-1 | CASSYISGRASGRNNEQFF | TGTGCCAGCAGTTACATTAGCGGGAGGGCCTCGGGAAGGAACAATGAGCAGTTCTTC
many | TRBD2 | TRBJ2-7 | TRBV6-1 | CASDGLAGGSYEQYF | TGTGCCAGCGATGGACTAGCGGGAGGGTCCTACGAGCAGTACTTC
many | TRBD1 | TRBJ2-1 | TRBV11-2 | CASSSLRDRSYNEQFF | TGTGCCAGCAGCTCCCTACGGGACAGGTCATACAATGAGCAGTTCTTC
many | . | TRBJ1-2 | TRBV29-1 | CSVSPDGDGYTF | TGCAGCGTTTCTCCGGACGGGGACGGCTACACCTTC
many | . | TRBJ2-3 | TRBV6-5 | CASSLPGADTQYF | TGTGCCAGCAGTCTACCCGGCGCAGATACGCAGTATTTT
many | . | TRBJ2-1 | TRBV9 | CASSVVGAAYNEQFF | TGTGCCAGCAGCGTAGTGGGGGCTGCCTACAATGAGCAGTTCTTC
many | TRBD2 | TRBJ2-7 | TRBV7-9 | CASSAGTSGSQEQYF | TGTGCCAGCAGCGCCGGGACTAGCGGGAGTCAAGAGCAGTACTTC
many | TRBD1 | TRBJ2-7 | TRBV7-2 | CASSLVSGTGVYEQYF | TGTGCCAGCAGCTTAGTGTCGGGGACAGGGGTCTACGAGCAGTACTTC
many | TRBD2 | TRBJ2-3 | TRBV4-2 | CASSPTRGELLTQYF | TGTGCCAGCAGCCCGACCCGGGGGGAACTTCTTACGCAGTATTTT
many | TRBD1 | TRBJ2-2 | TRBV4-1 | CASSREPGGDTGELFF | TGCGCCAGCAGCCGCGAGCCAGGGGGCGACACCGGGGAGCTGTTTTTT
many | . | TRBJ2-7 | TRBV7-9 | CASSLTSGEYSYEQYF | TGTGCCAGCAGCCTCACCAGCGGAGAGTACTCCTACGAGCAGTACTTC
many | . | TRBJ2-7 | TRBV3-1 | CASSPGHRREQYF | TGTGCCAGCAGCCCCGGGCACCGCCGCGAGCAGTACTTC
many | . | TRBJ2-7 | TRBV2 | CATQPSDSYEQYF | TGTGCCACACAACCTAGCGACTCCTACGAGCAGTACTTC
many | TRBD2 | TRBJ2-3 | TRBV20-1 | CSSIFVAGADTQYF | TGCAGTTCTATTTTTGTAGCGGGAGCTGATACGCAGTATTTT
many | . | TRBJ1-6 | TRBV9 | CASSETVSSYNSPLHF | TGTGCCAGCAGCGAAACTGTGAGCTCCTATAATTCACCCCTCCACTTT
. | . | TRBJ2-3 | TRBV9 | CASSVDGYFVGTQYF | TGTGCCAGCAGCGTAGATGGATACTTCGTCGGTACGCAGTATTTT
many | . | TRBJ2-2 | TRBV5-5 | CASSPWVGKTGELFF | TGTGCCAGCAGCCCTTGGGTAGGGAAAACCGGGGAGCTGTTTTTT
. | . | TRBJ1-2 | TRBV5-6 | CASSLEGVSASYGYTF | TGTGCCAGCAGCTTGGAGGGAGTGTCAGCCTCCTATGGCTACACCTTC
many | TRBD2 | TRBJ2-5 | TRBV12-3/TRBV12-4 | CASSPPGLAGGGETQYF | TGTGCCAGCAGTCCCCCCGGACTAGCGGGAGGAGGAGAGACCCAGTACTTC
many | . | TRBJ2-1 | TRBV12-3/TRBV12-4 | CASSLQVSYNEQFF | TGTGCCAGCAGTTTACAGGTTTCCTACAATGAGCAGTTCTTC